This record covers a single TCR beta chain. The antigen remains undetermined. With 7 bases removed from V and 4 bases from J, the gap between germline ends came to 8 bases. Looked up from germline, CDR1 is SQVTM and CDR2 is ANQGSEA. This CDR3 region has 11 residues. The protocol was immunoSEQ multiplex PCR, while the TCRdb copy is restricted to in-frame clones and leaves out a portion. The sample contains tens of thousands of clones, around nine tenths of which appear only once. The regulatory T cell sort gate was CD4+CD25hiCD127low/negative. Unrelated healthy donors provided the controls. The record originates from a study of B cell selection in AIRE deficiency. Study conclusions and caveats: Patient Tconv cells held about 28% of Treg sequences shared by healthy donors. Of 3657 shared Treg TCRbeta sequences, about 30% were healthy-donor-only and around 8.6% patient-only.

Sequencing was performed on CD4+CD25+ Tregs sorted from PBMCs. The TCR was taken from a human donor in good health. This chain links TRBV29-1 with TRBJ1-3; D gene uncertain. CDR3 coding DNA: TGCAGCGCCCTAGACGGAAACACCATATATTTT. Translating gives CSALDGNTIYF.